These 21 T cell receptor beta chains came from one sample sequenced in a study of early T cells in non-severe SARS-CoV-2 infection. TCRdb re-called the 5' RACE reads through MiXCR, storing one row per CDR3 protein. The data hold about 80,000 distinct CDR3 sequences, with roughly 16% observed a single time. Sequencing was done on a sample of whole blood. These TCRs come from an adult who was a healthcare worker with PCR-confirmed SARS-CoV-2 infection or an uninfected control (not recorded which).

The table lists this clonotype with a few counts. The chain links TRBV5-4 to TRBJ2-4; unclear D gene. V was trimmed by 0 bases and J by 7 bases, leaving 11 bases between them. CDR3 size: 14 residues. In germline, CDR1 is SGHNT, CDR2 YYREEE (reference sequence). In nucleotides, the CDR3 is TGTGCCAGCAGCTTGGAGTCTGGGCCCAACATTCAGTACTTC. This codes for CASSLESGPNIQYF.

This chain links TRBV5-1 with TRBJ2-7; D is tentatively TRBD1 or TRBD2 (6 bases each). V lost 4 bases and J 5 bases, leaving 10 bases between the germline ends. Germline V gene sequence: CDR1 SGHRS, CDR2 YFSETQ. The CDR3 extends over 12 amino acids. The CDR3 DNA follows: TGCGCCAGCAGCGCGGGACATAACGAGCAGTACTTC. Protein: CASSAGHNEQYF.

This clonotype has a handful of counts. The chain combines TRBV5-4 with TRBJ2-5; possible D gene TRBD1, 5 bases. CDR3 length: 14 amino acids. Germline V gene sequence: CDR1 SGHNT, CDR2 YYREEE (reference sequence). Trimming cost V 2 bases and J 2 bases, with 10 bases left between them. In DNA form, the CDR3 reads TGTGCCAGCAGCTTCAGACAGCCTCAAGAGACCCAGTACTTC. This encodes CASSFRQPQETQYF.

This clonotype was detected only a few times. The chain combines TRBV6-5 with TRBJ2-5; 12 nucleotides align to TRBD1. CDR1 is MNHEY and CDR2 is SVGAGI in the germline V gene. This CDR3 comprises 15 residues. The J segment lost 5 bases and the V segment lost 5 bases, leaving 6 bases of the junction unmatched. The CDR3 loop is CASSRRDRGRETQYF. CDR3 in DNA: TGTGCCAGCAGTCGGCGGGACAGGGGGCGTGAGACCCAGTACTTC.

The sample holds a few counts of this clonotype. This sequence joins TRBV10-2 and TRBJ1-5; the D is unclear. The V gene's germline CDR1 is WSHSY and CDR2 SAAADI. This CDR3 has 13 amino acids. Trimming removed 4 bases from V and 9 bases from J, with 13 bases in between. CDR3 in DNA: TGCGCCAGCAGTGGTGACCTACGGATGCCCCAGCATTTT. It translates to CASSGDLRMPQHF.

This clonotype was counted ten times or more. The chain links TRBV6-4 to TRBJ1-2; 9 bases align to TRBD1. CDR1 is MRHNA, CDR2 SNTAGT, per germline. The CDR3 has 16 residues. With V trimmed by 6 bases and J by 0 bases, 8 bases remained unmatched. This CDR3 is CASRRTGAGANYGYTF. The CDR3, as DNA: TGTGCCAGCAGACGGACAGGGGCGGGAGCTAACTATGGCTACACCTTC.

V and J are TRBV7-9 and TRBJ2-2; TRBD1 matches at 10 bases. J lost 4 bases, V lost 0 bases, and 2 bases had no gene match. The germline CDR1 and CDR2 sequences are SEHNR and FQNEAQ (reference sequence). This CDR3 is 16 amino acids long. This CDR3 reads CASSLATGGFTGELFF. The CDR3 DNA reads TGTGCCAGCAGCTTAGCGACAGGGGGCTTCACCGGGGAGCTGTTTTTT.

This sequence joins TRBV25-1 and TRBJ2-7, with TRBD2 matching 10 bases. Germline V gives CDR1 MGHDK, CDR2 SYGVNS. This CDR3 is 20 amino acids long. Losses at the gene ends were 1 base for V and 0 bases for J; bases not matched to a gene: 15. The CDR3 sequence: CASSESLPGLAAESSYEQYF. In DNA form, the CDR3 reads TGTGCCAGCAGTGAATCCCTCCCTGGACTAGCGGCTGAAAGCTCCTACGAGCAGTACTTC.

The chain carries TRBV6-5 and TRBJ2-2, with D possibly TRBD2 on 5 matching bases. V was pared by 2 bases and J by 6 bases, with 13 bases between. Per the germline V gene, CDR1 is MNHEY and CDR2 is SVGAGI. CDR3 size: 15 residues. The CDR3 DNA is TGTGCCAGCAGTTACACCACTACTAGGTCCGGGGAGCTGTTTTTT. Translating gives CASSYTTTRSGELFF.

The V and J genes are TRBV29-1 and TRBJ2-3, with 7 positions matching TRBD2. The CDR3 loop spans 14 amino acids. Germline CDR1 is SQVTM and CDR2 is ANQGSEA. V was pared by 6 bases and J by 4 bases, with 10 bases of the junction left unmatched. CDR3 sequence (DNA): TGCAGCGTCCCTGGTGGCGGGGGAGCAGATACGCAGTATTTT. Its translation is CSVPGGGGADTQYF.

The V and J genes are TRBV2 and TRBJ2-2; 7 bases agree with TRBD2. Trimming at V came to 7 bases and at J to 4 bases, leaving 6 bases not matched to a gene. The CDR3 runs 14 residues. The germline CDR1 and CDR2 sequences are SNHLY and FYNNEI. CDR3 loop: CASNWEGSTGELFF. The CDR3, as DNA: TGTGCCAGCAACTGGGAGGGGAGCACCGGGGAGCTGTTTTTT.

The rearrangement joins TRBV5-4 to TRBJ2-3; TRBD2 matches 11 bases. V was clipped by 4 bases and J by 4 bases; unmatched bases: 5. Looked up from germline, CDR1 is SGHNT and CDR2 is YYREEE (reference sequence). The CDR3 is made up of 15 amino acids. DNA of the CDR3: TGTGCCAGCAGCCTACGGACTAGCGGGTCAGATACGCAGTATTTT. It translates to CASSLRTSGSDTQYF.

This clonotype was recorded a few times. This sequence joins TRBV7-8 and TRBJ2-5, with D maybe TRBD1 (5 bases). The germline V and J ends were trimmed by 3 bases and 1 base, with 9 bases remaining between them. This CDR3 is built from 14 residues. Germline-derived CDR1 and CDR2 are SGHVS and FQNEAQ. Here the CDR3 reads CASSFGQIQETQYF. The DNA for the CDR3 is TGTGCCAGCAGCTTCGGACAAATCCAAGAGACCCAGTACTTC. The full variable domain, rest sourced from reference TRBV7-8 and TRBJ2-5, is GAGVSQSPRYKVAKRGQDVALRCDPISGHVSLFWYQQALGQGPEFLTYFQNEAQLDKSGLPSDRFFAERPEGSVSTLKIQRTQQEDSAVYLCASSFGQIQETQYFGPGTRLLVL.

V is TRBV18 and J is TRBJ1-5, with TRBD1 matching over 8 bases. The trim removed 1 base at V and 5 bases at J, leaving 7 bases unmatched. CDR1 and CDR2 from the germline V gene are KGHSH and LQKENI. The CDR3 has 16 residues. The DNA of the CDR3 is TGTGCCAGCTCACCACAGCCAGGGGGCTTCGATCAGCCCCAGCATTTT. Its protein is CASSPQPGGFDQPQHF.

A few counts support this clonotype. V gene TRBV24-1 combines with J gene TRBJ2-1; D is possibly TRBD2 (5 bases). Germline CDR1 reads KGHDR; CDR2 reads SFDVKD. This CDR3 has 12 residues. V dropped 5 bases and J dropped 9 bases, with 10 bases sitting between them. The CDR3: CATSGGGGEQFF. CDR3 in DNA: TGTGCCACCAGTGGAGGAGGCGGTGAGCAGTTCTTC.

V gene TRBV12-3 or TRBV12-4 combines with J gene TRBJ2-3; no definite D call. The CDR3 is 15 residues long. Trimming left V 6 bases short and J 2 bases short, with 15 bases between. CDR3 nucleotide sequence: TGTGCCAGCAGCCTGGACGGTGTTAACACAGATACGCAGTATTTT. Translation: CASSLDGVNTDTQYF.

This clonotype was observed a few times. The rearrangement links TRBV28 to TRBJ1-2; D gene unclear. This CDR3 spans 12 amino acids. Germline V gene lookup returns CDR1 MDHEN and CDR2 SYDVKM. V was pared by 6 bases and J by 8 bases, with 13 bases between. CDR3 protein: CASSDHDRGYTF. The CDR3 DNA reads TGTGCCAGCAGCGACCATGACCGAGGCTACACCTTC.

This clonotype was observed at least ten times. The CDR3 DNA reads as TGTGCCAGTAGTATCTACCCTCGGCAGGGGAACACCGGGGAGCTGTTTTTT. This translates into CASSIYPRQGNTGELFF. This chain joins TRBV19 and TRBJ2-2; D is possibly TRBD1 (5 bases). The V gene's germline CDR1 is LNHDA and CDR2 SQIVND (reference sequence). The CDR3 is 17 amino acids. Trimming took off 3 bases at V and 1 base at J, with 15 bases between the two ends.

This clonotype has just a few counts. This rearrangement joins TRBV15 to TRBJ1-1, with D perhaps TRBD1 (6 bases). The V gene's germline CDR1 is LNHNV and CDR2 YYDKDF (reference sequence). The length of the CDR3 is 16 residues. The ends were cut back, 4 bases at V and 3 bases at J, with 18 bases in the middle. The CDR3 coding sequence is TGTGCCACCAGCACAGAAGTATTGCAGGGGTACACTGAAGCTTTCTTT. Protein: CATSTEVLQGYTEAFF.

In this sample, this clonotype turned up a few times. The V gene is TRBV19, the J gene TRBJ2-1; D possibly uses TRBD1 or TRBD2 (5 bases each). The CDR3 totals 13 residues. CDR1 and CDR2 from the germline V gene are LNHDA and SQIVND (reference sequence). Trimming pared 6 bases from V and 5 bases from J, leaving 11 bases between. CDR3 bases: TGTGCCAGTAGACGGGACGGAAACAATGAGCAGTTCTTC. It is translated as CASRRDGNNEQFF.

A few counts support this clonotype. The rearrangement links TRBV28 to TRBJ1-2; D not resolved. Deletions cut 4 bases from V and 7 bases from J, with 13 bases between. The CDR3 sequence is 13 residues long. Germline assignment: CDR1 MDHEN and CDR2 SYDVKM. This CDR3 reads CASSSHSRGGYTF. In DNA, the CDR3 is TGTGCCAGCAGTTCCCACTCCCGGGGTGGCTACACCTTC.